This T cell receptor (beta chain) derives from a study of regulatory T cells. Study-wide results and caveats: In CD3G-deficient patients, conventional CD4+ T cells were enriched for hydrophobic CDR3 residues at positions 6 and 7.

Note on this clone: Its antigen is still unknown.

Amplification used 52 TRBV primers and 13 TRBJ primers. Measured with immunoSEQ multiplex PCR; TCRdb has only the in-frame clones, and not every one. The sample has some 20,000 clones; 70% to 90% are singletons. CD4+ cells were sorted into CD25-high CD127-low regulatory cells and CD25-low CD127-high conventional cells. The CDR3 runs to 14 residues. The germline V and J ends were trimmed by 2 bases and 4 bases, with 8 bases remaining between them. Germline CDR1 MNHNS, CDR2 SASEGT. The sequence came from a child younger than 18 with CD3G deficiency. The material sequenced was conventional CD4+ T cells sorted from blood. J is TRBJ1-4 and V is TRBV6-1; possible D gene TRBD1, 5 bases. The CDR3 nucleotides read TGTGCCAGCAGTGAATATGGGGGTAATGAAAAACTGTTTTTT. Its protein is CASSEYGGNEKLFF.